A selection of T cell receptor beta chains follows, all from one sample in a study of graft-versus-host responses after intestinal transplantation. Sequenced by immunoSEQ multiplex PCR; TCRdb stores in-frame clones only, minus some. The sample has roughly 97,000 clones, 91% seen once. Their antigens are not known. The sample here was unstimulated CD4+ T cells sorted from spleen or lymph node cells, taken before transplant. The origin of the receptors is a human donor who was the organ donor for an intestinal transplant. The CDR3 runs from the conserved cysteine through the conserved F or W. A D gene is named only where the DNA matches it firmly. Expanded clones get a size class; other rows say once, few or many, or leave the size out.

J gene,clone size,V gene,D gene,CDR3 protein,CDR3 DNA
TRBJ1-3,few,TRBV4-2,-,CASSQSGVGGNTIYF,TGTGCCAGCAGCCAATCGGGGGTAGGTGGAAACACCATATATTTT
TRBJ2-7,-,TRBV7-2,-,CASSLLLERAYEQYF,TGTGCCAGCAGCTTACTGCTAGAGAGGGCCTACGAGCAGTACTTC
TRBJ2-2,-,TRBV9,TRBD2,CASSERLAGHTGELFF,TGTGCCAGCAGCGAGCGACTAGCGGGGCACACCGGGGAGCTGTTTTTT
TRBJ2-2,-,TRBV15,-,CATSRGPLQGLASGELFF,TGTGCCACCAGCAGAGGACCTTTACAGGGTTTGGCGAGCGGGGAGCTGTTTTTT
TRBJ2-7,-,TRBV9,TRBD2,CASSVGLAGYEQYF,TGTGCCAGCAGCGTAGGACTAGCGGGGTACGAGCAGTACTTC
TRBJ2-7,-,TRBV2,TRBD2,CASYSGGALHEQYF,TGTGCCAGCTATAGCGGGGGGGCCCTCCACGAGCAGTACTTC
TRBJ2-7,-,TRBV6-7,-,CASSSVVDGSDYEQYF,TGTGCCAGCAGTTCCGTAGTCGACGGCAGCGACTACGAGCAGTACTTC
TRBJ1-1,-,TRBV2,-,CASRRLYPDTEAFF,TGTGCCAGCAGAAGACTGTATCCGGACACTGAAGCTTTCTTT
TRBJ1-5,-,TRBV15,-,CATSRVPVPSNQPQHF,TGTGCCACCAGCAGAGTGCCGGTTCCTAGCAATCAGCCCCAGCATTTT
TRBJ2-2,-,TRBV7-2,-,CASSWGHNGGELFF,TGTGCCAGCAGCTGGGGACACAATGGAGGGGAGCTGTTTTTT
TRBJ1-1,-,TRBV4-2,-,CASRVPGARAEAFF,TGTGCCAGCAGAGTCCCGGGAGCCAGGGCTGAAGCTTTCTTT
TRBJ1-4,once,TRBV2,TRBD1,CASRGDRGLGEKLFF,TGTGCCAGCAGGGGGGACAGGGGACTGGGTGAAAAACTGTTTTTT
TRBJ2-7,-,TRBV12-5,-,CASGSAGRRYEQYF,TGTGCTAGTGGTTCGGCGGGCAGGAGGTACGAGCAGTACTTC
TRBJ1-2,-,TRBV11-1,TRBD1,CASRRLDRGYGYTF,TGTGCCAGCAGACGACTGGACAGGGGCTATGGCTACACCTTC
TRBJ2-3,-,TRBV2,-,CASSEEGVRTDTQYF,TGTGCCAGCAGTGAAGAGGGGGTTCGCACAGATACGCAGTATTTT
TRBJ2-7,-,TRBV10-1,-,CASSESTEGPYEQYF,TGCGCCAGCAGTGAGTCGACGGAGGGCCCCTACGAGCAGTACTTC
TRBJ1-1,-,TRBV5-1,-,CASSSGGTEAFF,TGCGCCAGCAGCTCCGGGGGCACTGAAGCTTTCTTT
TRBJ1-1,-,TRBV5-8,-,CASSGGYRMNTEAFF,TGTGCCAGCAGTGGGGGGTATCGGATGAACACTGAAGCTTTCTTT
TRBJ1-2,-,TRBV29-1,TRBD1,CSVDFLPGQGSGYTF,TGCAGCGTTGACTTCTTACCGGGACAGGGTTCTGGCTACACCTTC
TRBJ1-6,-,TRBV15,-,CATSRGPDSPLHF,TGTGCCACCAGCAGAGGGCCCGATTCACCCCTCCACTTT
TRBJ1-6,-,TRBV6-5,-,CASRRDSYSPLHF,TGTGCCAGCAGAAGGGACTCGTATTCACCCCTCCACTTT
TRBJ2-7,-,TRBV4-2,TRBD2,CASSQEAPSGGSYEQYF,TGTGCCAGCAGCCAAGAGGCCCCTAGCGGGGGGTCCTACGAGCAGTACTTC
TRBJ1-2,-,TRBV6-5,-,CASSLGGRNYGYTF,TGTGCCAGTAGCCTAGGGGGACGGAACTATGGCTACACCTTC
TRBJ2-3,-,TRBV7-2,-,CASSFGRLGSDTQYF,TGTGCCAGCAGCTTTGGGAGACTAGGTTCAGATACGCAGTATTTT
TRBJ2-7,-,TRBV4-3,-,CASSQYTGRGEQYF,TGCGCCAGCAGCCAATATACAGGTCGCGGCGAGCAGTACTTC
TRBJ1-1,-,TRBV9,TRBD1,CASSNLGTGNTEAFF,TGTGCCAGCAGCAATCTCGGGACAGGGAACACTGAAGCTTTCTTT
TRBJ1-2,-,TRBV4-2,-,CASSRSDSYGYGYTF,TGTGCCAGCAGTCGATCCGACAGTTACGGCTATGGCTACACCTTC
TRBJ2-1,-,TRBV4-1,TRBD2,CASSQDLAGGNEQFF,TGCGCCAGCAGCCAAGATCTAGCGGGGGGGAATGAGCAGTTCTTC
TRBJ2-7,-,TRBV7-9,-,CASSLSSSLEQYF,TGTGCCAGCAGCTTATCCTCTAGCTTGGAGCAGTACTTC
TRBJ2-7,once,TRBV5-1,TRBD2,CASSARAGTRSSYEQYF,TGCGCCAGCAGCGCGAGAGCCGGGACTAGGAGCTCCTACGAGCAGTACTTC
TRBJ2-5,few,TRBV6-5,TRBD2,CASSYSTSGGQETQYF,TGTGCCAGCAGTTACTCGACTAGCGGGGGGCAAGAGACCCAGTACTTC
TRBJ2-2,-,TRBV10-1,-,CASLDRRVWELFF,TGCGCCAGCCTGGACAGAAGGGTCTGGGAGCTGTTTTTT
TRBJ2-1,once,TRBV19,TRBD1,CASSSTGGQYNEQFF,TGTGCCAGTAGTTCGACAGGGGGCCAGTACAATGAGCAGTTCTTC
TRBJ2-2,-,TRBV7-9,-,CASSLVFWEAGELFF,TGTGCCAGCAGCTTAGTTTTTTGGGAGGCCGGGGAGCTGTTTTTT
TRBJ2-7,-,TRBV5-1,TRBD1,CASSWHDSGTDPYEQYF,TGCGCCAGCAGCTGGCATGATTCCGGGACAGACCCCTACGAGCAGTACTTC
TRBJ2-3,-,TRBV7-3,-,CASSLGSGVEAQYF,TGTGCCAGCAGCTTAGGCTCGGGGGTCGAGGCGCAGTATTTT
TRBJ1-5,-,TRBV7-9,TRBD1,CASSLTGDSNQPQHF,TGTGCCAGCAGCCTAACAGGGGATAGCAATCAGCCCCAGCATTTT
TRBJ2-7,-,TRBV7-2,TRBD2,CASSLVVGAGVYEQYF,TGTGCCAGCAGCTTAGTTGTCGGCGCGGGGGTCTACGAGCAGTACTTC
TRBJ2-1,-,TRBV4-2,TRBD1,CASSQTDRDLYNEQFF,TGTGCCAGCAGCCAGACAGACAGGGACCTTTACAATGAGCAGTTCTTC
TRBJ1-2,few,TRBV6-1,-,CASSAGGGYGYTF,TGTGCCAGCAGTGCGGGAGGGGGCTATGGCTACACCTTC
TRBJ1-6,-,TRBV5-5,-,CASSPTENSYNSPLHF,TGTGCCAGCAGCCCGACAGAAAACTCCTATAATTCACCCCTCCACTTT
TRBJ2-5,-,TRBV19,-,CASSIWVRETQYF,TGTGCCAGTAGTATATGGGTCAGGGAGACCCAGTACTTC